Below, one TCR beta chain is given with its context. The antigen is unknown. The data derive from a study of T cells in Graves' hyperthyroidism and ophthalmopathy. Turning to the study itself: Before any treatment, at initial diagnosis, peripheral blood was collected. General observations from the study: The model predicted ophthalmopathy a median approximately 6 months before onset. The majority of expanded thyroid clonotypes above 0.001 also appeared in blood.

Amplification yielded TCR beta CDR3 regions, with RNA transcripts as the source. The study used the HTBI primer set for a first-round RT-PCR of the TCR CDR3. TCRdb used MiXCR to reprocess the multiplex PCR reads, holding one entry per CDR3 protein. The table has nearly 750,000 distinct CDR3 sequences, 35% seen once. The V and J ends lost 0 bases and 6 bases respectively, with 14 bases between them. The CDR3 extends over 15 amino acids. Germline V lookup: CDR1 MNHEY, CDR2 SVGAGI. The sample comprised blood. The source is a woman aged 40 to 50 with Graves' hyperthyroidism. The V and J genes are TRBV6-5 and TRBJ1-2; D may be TRBD1 (6 bases). The CDR3 sequence is CASSYSSRQENGYTF. The DNA for the CDR3 is TGTGCCAGCAGTTACTCGAGTCGACAGGAGAATGGCTACACCTTC.